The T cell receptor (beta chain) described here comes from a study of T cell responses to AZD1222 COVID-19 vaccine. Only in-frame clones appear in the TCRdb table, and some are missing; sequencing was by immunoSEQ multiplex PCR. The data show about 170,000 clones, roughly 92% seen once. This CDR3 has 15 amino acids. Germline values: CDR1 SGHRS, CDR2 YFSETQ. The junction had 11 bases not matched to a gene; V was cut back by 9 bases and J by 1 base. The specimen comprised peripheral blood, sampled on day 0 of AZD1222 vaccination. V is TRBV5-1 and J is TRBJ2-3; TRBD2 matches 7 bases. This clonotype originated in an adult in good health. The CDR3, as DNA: TGCGCCACCGCCGTGGGGGGGGGTGGCACAGATACGCAGTATTTT. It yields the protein CATAVGGGGTDTQYF. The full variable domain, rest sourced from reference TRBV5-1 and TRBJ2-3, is KAGVTQTPRYLIKTRGQQVTLSCSPISGHRSVSWYQQTPGQGLQFLFEYFSETQRNKGNFPGRFSGRQFSNSRSEMNVSTLELGDSALYLCATAVGGGGTDTQYFGPGTRLTVL.